The next 28 T cell receptor beta chains were all read from a single sample in a study of blood T cell repertoires in COVID-19. Repertoires were generated with immunoSEQ multiplex PCR, while TCRdb's copy carries only in-frame clones and drops some. The sample lists 60,000 or so clones, roughly 80% occurring once. The sample consisted of peripheral blood. These receptors were taken from a woman aged 45-60 years with active or convalescent COVID-19.

The rearrangement joins TRBV10-3 to TRBJ2-2; 8 nucleotides agree with TRBD1. The CDR3 runs 14 residues. J lost 7 bases, V lost 6 bases, and 7 bases had no gene match. The germline CDR1 and CDR2 sequences are ENHRY and SYGVKD. CDR3: CAISRQGKDGELFF. Written as DNA, the CDR3 is TGTGCCATCAGCCGACAGGGGAAGGACGGGGAGCTGTTTTTT.

The chain has TRBV18 and TRBJ2-1; the D is unclear. With 0 bases removed from V and 8 bases from J, the gap between germline ends came to 14 bases. Germline-derived CDR1 and CDR2 are KGHSH and LQKENI. The length of the CDR3 is 15 residues. The CDR3 coding sequence is TGTGCCAGCTCACCACCGAGCCTAGAACTCCATGAGCAGTTCTTC. It yields the protein CASSPPSLELHEQFF.

V usage is TRBV7-2 and J usage is TRBJ2-1, with 10 bases lining up with TRBD2. J gave up 8 bases and V 5 bases, and 9 bases lay outside the gene matches. The V gene's germline CDR1 is SGHTA and CDR2 FQGNSA. This CDR3 is built from 15 residues. CDR3: CASSRSLAGFYEQFF. CDR3 nucleotide sequence: TGTGCCAGCAGCCGCTCACTAGCGGGATTCTATGAGCAGTTCTTC.

This clone has only a few counts. The genes are TRBV6-5 and TRBJ2-7; TRBD2 aligns across 9 bases. Germline lookup yields CDR1 MNHEY and CDR2 SVGAGI. The CDR3 consists of 15 residues. The junction had 6 bases not matched to a gene; V was cut back by 4 bases and J by 2 bases. CDR3 amino acids: CASSSAAGGPYEQYF. DNA for the CDR3: TGTGCCAGCAGTTCCGCAGCGGGAGGCCCCTACGAGCAGTACTTC.

The chain has TRBV11-2 and TRBJ1-5, with a tentative D call TRBD1 (6 bases). The V gene's germline CDR1 is SGHAT and CDR2 FQNNGV. The ends were cut back, 0 bases at V and 9 bases at J, with 9 bases in the middle. The CDR3 runs to 13 residues. The CDR3 region has the DNA TGTGCCAGCAGCTTAGACAGGGGTACGCCCCAGCATTTT. Protein: CASSLDRGTPQHF.

The chain has TRBV11-2 and TRBJ2-1; 15 positions agree with TRBD2. The V gene's germline CDR1 is SGHAT and CDR2 FQNNGV. Trimming removed 5 bases from V and 7 bases from J; junction bases left unmatched: 6. This CDR3 comprises 16 residues. The CDR3 is CASSPQGLAGGNEQFF. The CDR3 DNA sequence: TGTGCCAGCAGCCCCCAGGGACTAGCGGGAGGAAATGAGCAGTTCTTC.

V is TRBV19 and J is TRBJ2-5; D is perhaps TRBD2 (7 bases). The CDR3 spans 14 residues. Germline V gene lookup returns CDR1 LNHDA and CDR2 SQIVND (reference sequence). The germline V and J ends were trimmed by 7 bases and 3 bases, with 15 bases remaining between them. The CDR3 sequence: CASTNGGAEETQYF. The CDR3 DNA reads TGTGCCAGTACCAATGGGGGGGCCGAAGAGACCCAGTACTTC.

Only a few counts were recorded for this clone. This rearrangement joins TRBV9 to TRBJ2-5; 10 bases match TRBD1. V lost 0 bases and J lost 4; bases outside the gene matches: 15. CDR3 length equals 19 residues. CDR1 and CDR2 from the germline V gene are SGDLS and YYNGEE. This chain's CDR3 is CASSVGWDRGIYVGETQYF. For the CDR3, the DNA is TGTGCCAGCAGCGTAGGTTGGGACAGGGGAATCTACGTTGGAGAGACCCAGTACTTC.

The rearrangement joins TRBV12-5 to TRBJ1-5; 7 bases map to TRBD1. This CDR3 is built from 20 residues. Germline CDR1 is LGHNT and CDR2 is FRNRAP. The V segment lost 1 base and the J segment 3 bases; nucleotides outside the gene matches: 18. Here the CDR3 reads CASGLELYPGQRYLNQPQHF. The CDR3 DNA sequence: TGTGCTAGTGGTTTGGAGCTCTATCCGGGACAGCGATATCTCAATCAGCCCCAGCATTTT.

The gene calls are TRBV27 and TRBJ2-1; tentatively, D is TRBD2 (6 bases). Trimming removed 0 bases from V and 2 bases from J, with 8 bases in between. CDR1 MNHEY and CDR2 SMNVEV come from the germline V gene (reference sequence). The CDR3 runs to 15 residues. The CDR3 region has the DNA TGTGCCAGCAGTTTATCCGCTAGCGCCTACAATGAGCAGTTCTTC. Residues: CASSLSASAYNEQFF.

CDR3 DNA: TGTGCCAGCTCACCCAACAAGGGGGACGAGCAGTACTTC. Translated: CASSPNKGDEQYF. The chain carries TRBV18 and TRBJ2-7, with D tentatively TRBD1 (6 bases). Trimming removed 3 bases from V and 5 bases from J, with 11 bases in between. This CDR3 is built from 13 residues. CDR1 is KGHSH and CDR2 is LQKENI in the germline V gene. The complete variable domain, with remaining parts taken from reference TRBV18 and TRBJ2-7, reads NAGVMQNPRHLVRRRGQEARLRCSPMKGHSHVYWYRQLPEEGLKFMVYLQKENIIDESGMPKERFSAEFPKEGPSILRIQQVVRGDSAAYFCASSPNKGDEQYFGPGTRLTVT.

The chain joins TRBV11-2 to TRBJ2-5; weak D call: TRBD1 (6 bases). CDR1 SGHAT and CDR2 FQNNGV come from the germline V gene. The V end was cut by 5 bases, the J end by 4 bases, with 11 bases between. The CDR3 is 13 amino acids. CDR3 residues: CASSPSRGETQYF. The CDR3 DNA sequence: TGTGCCAGCAGCCCATCCAGGGGAGAGACCCAGTACTTC.

The chain joins TRBV3-1 (or the pseudogene TRBV3-2) to TRBJ2-7, with D perhaps TRBD1 (5 bases). The CDR3 is made up of 12 amino acids. V lost 4 bases and J lost 4, with 8 bases in between. CDR1 and CDR2 (germline): LGHDT, YNNKEL (reference sequence). For the CDR3, the DNA is TGTGCCAGCAGCCGACAGACTTACGAGCAGTACTTC. As protein: CASSRQTYEQYF.

The V and J genes are TRBV4-3 and TRBJ2-3, with 11 bases identical to TRBD2. This CDR3 region has 17 residues. Trimming took 0 bases from V and 4 from J; bases not matched to a gene: 6. Germline CDR1 is LGHNA and CDR2 is YSLEER. The CDR3 loop is CASSQELAGGLADTQYF. The CDR3 region has the DNA TGCGCCAGCAGCCAAGAGTTAGCGGGAGGGTTAGCAGATACGCAGTATTTT.

CDR3 in amino acids: CASSSGLAGVNEQFF. CDR3 bases: TGTGCCAGCAGTTCGGGTCTAGCGGGAGTCAATGAGCAGTTCTTC. The chain has TRBV6-2 or TRBV6-3 and TRBJ2-1; 10 bases are shared with TRBD2. Germline CDR1 MNHEY, CDR2 SVGEGT. V lost 4 bases, J lost 6 bases, and 6 bases stayed unmatched. The CDR3 is 15 amino acids.

J is TRBJ1-1 and V is TRBV18, with D unresolved. The germline V and J ends were trimmed by 5 bases and 4 bases, with 8 bases remaining between them. Germline CDR1 is KGHSH and CDR2 is LQKENI. CDR3 length: 12 amino acids. CDR3 bases: TGTGCCAGCTCAGCCCAGGCCACTGAAGCTTTCTTT. Translating gives CASSAQATEAFF.

This chain joins TRBV5-6 and TRBJ1-2; 7 bases are a match to TRBD1. Germline V gives CDR1 SGHDT, CDR2 YYEEEE. CDR3 size: 14 residues. The V segment lost 0 bases and the J segment 6 bases; nucleotides outside the gene matches: 5. CDR3 sequence reads: CASSLGQGIHGYTF. The CDR3 DNA reads as TGTGCCAGCAGCTTGGGACAGGGTATCCATGGCTACACCTTC.

The chain links TRBV10-3 to TRBJ2-6, with D possibly being TRBD2 (6 bases). Trimming took off 0 bases at V and 2 bases at J, with 8 bases between the two ends. CDR1 is ENHRY and CDR2 is SYGVKD in the germline V gene. This CDR3 comprises 16 residues. The DNA of the CDR3 is TGTGCCATCAGTGAGTCGGGGGGTACTGGGGCCAACGTCCTGACTTTC. It specifies CAISESGGTGANVLTF.

The V gene is TRBV4-1, the J gene TRBJ2-2; 11 bases line up with TRBD2. This CDR3 contains 17 residues. Germline trimming cut 6 bases from V and 1 base from J; bases unmatched to any gene: 7. CDR1 and CDR2 (germline): MGHRA, YSYEKL. The DNA for the CDR3 is TGCGCCAGCAGGGCTTGGGGGACTAGCGGGAACACCGGGGAGCTGTTTTTT. Protein sequence: CASRAWGTSGNTGELFF.

The V call is TRBV5-1, the J call TRBJ1-5; D is unclear. Trimming took off 1 base at V and 2 bases at J, with 7 bases between the two ends. CDR1 is SGHRS, CDR2 YFSETQ, per germline. The CDR3 contains 14 residues. The CDR3 coding sequence is TGCGCCAGCAGCTTGTCCGGGGGCAATCAGCCCCAGCATTTT. It is translated as CASSLSGGNQPQHF.

The CDR3 region is CASSPLRGTSGSNEQFF. CDR3 DNA sequence: TGTGCCAGCAGTCCCCTTAGGGGTACTAGCGGGAGCAATGAGCAGTTCTTC. V and J are TRBV27 and TRBJ2-1, with 11 bases fitting TRBD2. This CDR3 comprises 17 residues. Trimming at V came to 5 bases and at J to 6 bases, leaving 12 bases not matched to a gene. Germline assignment: CDR1 MNHEY and CDR2 SMNVEV (reference sequence).

V is TRBV27 and J is TRBJ1-4, with TRBD1 matching 7 bases. Germline trimming cut 8 bases from V and 4 bases from J; bases unmatched to any gene: 10. Per germline, CDR1 MNHEY and CDR2 SMNVEV (reference sequence). This CDR3 contains 15 residues. This chain's CDR3 is CASRTWTGFNEKLFF. The CDR3 coding sequence is TGTGCCAGCCGGACCTGGACAGGCTTTAATGAAAAACTGTTTTTT.

This chain links TRBV18 with TRBJ2-5; 12 bases map to TRBD2. Trimming took 3 bases from V and 0 from J; bases not matched to a gene: 8. This CDR3 spans 18 amino acids. The germline V gene has CDR1 KGHSH and CDR2 LQKENI. The CDR3 here is CASSPALAGGPYQETQYF. CDR3 sequence (DNA): TGTGCCAGCTCACCCGCGCTAGCGGGAGGGCCGTACCAAGAGACCCAGTACTTC.

The V gene is TRBV6-2 or TRBV6-3, the J gene TRBJ2-7, with 8 bases matching TRBD2. Germline CDR1 reads MNHEY; CDR2 reads SVGEGT. With 1 base clipped from V and 6 bases from J, the junction kept 11 bases outside the gene matches. The CDR3 extends over 16 amino acids. The CDR3 DNA reads as TGTGCCAGCAGTTACTTATCCGGGAGCGGGGGTCTCGAGCAGTACTTC. Translated, it gives CASSYLSGSGGLEQYF.

In this sample, this clone turned up a few times. The rearrangement joins TRBV24-1 to TRBJ2-2; D possibly corresponds to TRBD2 (5 bases). V shed 4 bases and J shed 2 bases, with 10 bases lying between them. Per the germline V gene, CDR1 is KGHDR and CDR2 is SFDVKD. The CDR3 has 15 residues. CDR3 region: CATSELAGNTGELFF. In nucleotides, the CDR3 is TGTGCCACCAGTGAACTGGCGGGTAACACCGGGGAGCTGTTTTTT.

This clone has a single count. The CDR3 reads CASSPLIAGELFF. The DNA of the CDR3 is TGTGCCAGCAGCCCCCTCATAGCCGGGGAGCTGTTTTTT. The gene calls are TRBV12-3 or TRBV12-4 and TRBJ2-2; no definite D call. V was cut by 6 bases and J by 6 bases, with 11 bases left in between. There are 13 residues in the CDR3.

The chain employs TRBV9 and TRBJ2-3, with D possibly being TRBD2 (6 bases). The V end lost 0 bases, the J end lost 4 bases, and 15 bases lay between the germline ends. Germline CDR1 reads SGDLS; CDR2 reads YYNGEE. The length of the CDR3 is 16 residues. DNA of the CDR3: TGTGCCAGCAGCGTAGCTACGGGGGTCGGTCCAGATACGCAGTATTTT. Translation gives CASSVATGVGPDTQYF. Supplemented by reference TRBV9 and TRBJ2-3, the full variable domain reads DSGVTQTPKHLITATGQRVTLRCSPRSGDLSVYWYQQSLDQGLQFLIQYYNGEERAKGNILERFSAQQFPDLHSELNLSSLELGDSALYFCASSVATGVGPDTQYFGPGTRLTVL.

This clone came up a few times. The chain has TRBV7-3 and TRBJ1-5; the D gene is possibly TRBD1 (6 bases). The V and J ends lost 4 bases and 3 bases respectively, with 10 bases between them. CDR3 length: 14 amino acids. Looked up from germline, CDR1 is SGHTA and CDR2 is FQGTGA. The CDR3 protein is CASSWDILNQPQHF. DNA of the CDR3: TGTGCCAGCAGCTGGGACATTCTCAATCAGCCCCAGCATTTT.